Sequencing of this T cell receptor beta chain was carried out in a study of blood T cell repertoires in COVID-19. The table lists this clone with a few counts. Libraries were prepared by immunoSEQ multiplex PCR; TCRdb keeps only in-frame clonotypes and omits some of them. The sample carries around 230,000 clones, over 70% recorded once. The CDR3 extends over 15 amino acids. The germline CDR1 and CDR2 sequences are LNHDA and SQIVND (reference sequence). V lost 4 bases, J lost 7 bases, and 13 bases stayed unmatched. The material sequenced was peripheral blood. The sequence derives from a woman in her forties or fifties with acute or convalescent COVID-19. This rearrangement joins TRBV19 to TRBJ2-7; 7 bases line up with TRBD2. The CDR3 loop is CASSRAGAFSGEQYF. The CDR3 DNA is TGTGCCAGTAGTAGGGCGGGAGCGTTCTCTGGAGAGCAGTACTTC.